The present T cell receptor beta chain was sequenced within a study of T cell responses to AZD1222 COVID-19 vaccine. Note on this clone: Its antigen remains unidentified.

Regarding the study as a whole: Spike-specific TCR depth and breadth grew after two AZD1222 doses. There were mostly white British donors and more females than males, and clonal diversity was possibly underestimated. Repertoires were obtained solely post-peak T cell response.

Sequenced by immunoSEQ multiplex PCR; TCRdb stores in-frame clones only, minus some. This sample yields 90,000 to 150,000 clones, of which 80% to 95% are seen a single time; roughly 4.7% belongs to the top ten. The material was peripheral blood, obtained on day 0 of AZD1222 vaccination. This sequence originates from an adult in good health.

In DNA form, the CDR3 reads TGTGCCAGCAGCACAGGGGTATCCAGCAATCAGCCCCAGCATTTT. Translating it yields CASSTGVSSNQPQHF. V gene TRBV5-5 combines with J gene TRBJ1-5; 7 bases are shared with TRBD1. The CDR3 is 15 amino acids. Trimming at V came to 4 bases and at J to 1 base, leaving 5 bases not matched to a gene. The germline V gene encodes CDR1 SGHKS and CDR2 YYEKEE (reference sequence).